This TCR beta chain was sequenced in a study of T cells after yellow fever vaccination. The germline V gene has CDR1 SGHRS and CDR2 YFSETQ. The CDR3 contains 14 residues. Between the trimmed V and J ends, which lost 0 bases and 6 bases, there was a span of 9 bases. This clonotype was seen ten or more times. TCRdb processed the 5' RACE reads anew with MiXCR; each CDR3 protein has one entry. Of more than 15,000 distinct CDR3 sequences in the sample, less than 5% were seen once. The sample in question was PBMCs, either bulk or a sorted T-cell subset (CD4+, CD8+, memory, or dextramer-sorted; not recorded which), obtained 15 days after the yellow fever booster vaccination. This sequence was found in a man aged 25-40 years who received the YFV17D yellow fever vaccine. This chain connects TRBV5-1 to TRBJ2-2; D may be TRBD2 (6 bases). CDR3 residues: CASSLELAAGELFF. The CDR3 coding sequence is TGCGCCAGCAGCTTGGAACTAGCCGCCGGGGAGCTGTTTTTT.